This TCR beta chain was recovered during a study of blood T cells in healthy people across ages. Study findings and constraints: Estimated diversity that came from one million T cells was considered an underestimate. Higher diversity and more naive CD4+ cells were features of long-lived donors, compared to aged donors.

Only a few counts were recorded for this clonotype. The antigen is unknown. A second roughly 6 to 12 cycle PCR used barcoded and J-beta primers. MiXCR was run by TCRdb on the 5' RACE reads, yielding one entry per CDR3 protein. The table has around 1,800,000 distinct CDR3 sequences, about two fifths seen once. Per the germline V gene, CDR1 is ENHRY and CDR2 is SYGVKD. CDR3 length: 14 residues. The J segment lost 6 bases and the V segment lost 6 bases, leaving 6 bases of the junction unmatched. Healthy Caucasian individuals from Russia aged roughly 6 to 95 served as donors. Peripheral blood samples of around 9.5 milliliters were drawn from each donor.

The sequencing input was blood. The chain links TRBV10-3 to TRBJ1-5; 9 nucleotides match TRBD1. This receptor was taken from a human donor in good health. The CDR3 sequence: CAISGDRVAQPQHF. The CDR3 DNA is TGTGCCATCAGCGGGGACAGGGTTGCTCAGCCCCAGCATTTT.